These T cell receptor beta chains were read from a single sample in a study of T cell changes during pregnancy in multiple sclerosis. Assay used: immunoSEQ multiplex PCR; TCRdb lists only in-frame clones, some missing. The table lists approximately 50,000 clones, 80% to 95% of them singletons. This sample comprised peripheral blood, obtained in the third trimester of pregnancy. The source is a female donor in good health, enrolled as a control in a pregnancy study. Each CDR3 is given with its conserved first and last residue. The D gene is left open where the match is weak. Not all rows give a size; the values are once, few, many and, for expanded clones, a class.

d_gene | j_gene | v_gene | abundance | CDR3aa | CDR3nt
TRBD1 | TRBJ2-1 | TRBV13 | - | CASSSTGSGEQFF | TGTGCCAGCAGCTCGACAGGGTCAGGTGAGCAGTTCTTC
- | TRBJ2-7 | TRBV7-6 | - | CASSLAPGVGEQYF | TGTGCCAGCAGCTTAGCGCCGGGGGTAGGCGAGCAGTACTTC
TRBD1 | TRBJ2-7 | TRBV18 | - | CASSLMGQGAWEQYF | TGTGCCAGCTCGCTAATGGGACAGGGGGCTTGGGAGCAGTACTTC
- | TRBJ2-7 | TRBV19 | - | CASSTDTPYEQYF | TGTGCCAGTAGTACGGACACCCCCTACGAGCAGTACTTC
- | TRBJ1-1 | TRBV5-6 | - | CASSWPQGSEENTEAFF | TGTGCCAGCAGCTGGCCTCAGGGGAGCGAAGAGAACACTGAAGCTTTCTTT
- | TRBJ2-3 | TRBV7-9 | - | CASSSGVPDTQYF | TGTGCCAGCAGCTCGGGGGTCCCAGATACGCAGTATTTT
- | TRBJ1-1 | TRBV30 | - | CARLGNTEAFF | TGTGCCCGTCTAGGTAACACTGAAGCTTTCTTT
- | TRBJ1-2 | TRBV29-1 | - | CSVEDPSRGWYDYGYTF | TGCAGCGTTGAAGACCCATCGCGGGGTTGGTATGACTATGGCTACACCTTC
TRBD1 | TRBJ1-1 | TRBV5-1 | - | CASSWDGTGGAEAFF | TGCGCCAGCAGCTGGGACGGCACAGGGGGTGCTGAAGCTTTCTTT
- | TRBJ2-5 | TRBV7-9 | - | CASSFPDLEETQYF | TGTGCCAGCAGCTTCCCGGACTTAGAAGAGACCCAGTACTTC
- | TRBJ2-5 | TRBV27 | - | CASNPNGGRSTQYF | TGTGCCAGTAACCCGAATGGCGGGCGTTCGACCCAGTACTTC
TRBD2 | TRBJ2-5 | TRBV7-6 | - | CASSYRGRASETQYF | TGTGCCAGCAGCTACCGGGGGAGGGCTTCAGAGACCCAGTACTTC
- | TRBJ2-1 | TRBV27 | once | CASSSGHINEQFF | TGTGCCAGCAGTTCGGGACATATCAATGAGCAGTTCTTC
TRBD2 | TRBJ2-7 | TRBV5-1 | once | CASSWTSGWNEQYF | TGCGCCAGCAGCTGGACTAGCGGGTGGAACGAGCAGTACTTC
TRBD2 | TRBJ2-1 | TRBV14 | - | CASSKERGSYNEQFF | TGTGCCAGCAGCAAAGAGCGGGGCTCCTACAATGAGCAGTTCTTC
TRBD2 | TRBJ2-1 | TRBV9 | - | CASSVRGGEQFF | TGTGCCAGCAGCGTCCGCGGGGGAGAGCAGTTCTTC
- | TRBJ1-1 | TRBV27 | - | CASSFGPGTEAFF | TGTGCCAGCAGTTTTGGTCCAGGCACTGAAGCTTTCTTT
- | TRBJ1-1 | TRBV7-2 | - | CASSLTIRGPEAFF | TGTGCCAGCAGCCTAACCATCAGGGGCCCTGAAGCTTTCTTT
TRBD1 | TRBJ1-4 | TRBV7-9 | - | CASSLIRDRGTNEKLFF | TGTGCCAGCAGCCTAATACGGGACAGGGGGACTAATGAAAAACTGTTTTTT
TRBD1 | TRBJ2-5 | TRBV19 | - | CASSPRDRGETQYF | TGTGCCAGTAGTCCCCGGGACAGGGGAGAGACCCAGTACTTC
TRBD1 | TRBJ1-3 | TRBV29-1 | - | CSARTGDGNTIYF | TGCAGCGCCCGGACAGGGGACGGAAACACCATATATTTT
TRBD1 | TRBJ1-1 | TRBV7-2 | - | CASSSRDRGRNTEAFF | TGTGCCAGCAGCTCCCGGGACAGGGGGCGGAACACTGAAGCTTTCTTT
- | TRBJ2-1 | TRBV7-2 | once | CASTHSPHEQFF | TGTGCCAGCACCCATAGTCCCCATGAGCAGTTCTTC
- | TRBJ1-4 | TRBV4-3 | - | CASSQDGDGAEKLFF | TGCGCCAGCAGCCAAGATGGGGATGGGGCTGAAAAACTGTTTTTT
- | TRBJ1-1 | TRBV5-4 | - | CASSQRGGAYLDTEAFF | TGTGCCAGCAGCCAAAGGGGGGGCGCGTATTTAGACACTGAAGCTTTCTTT
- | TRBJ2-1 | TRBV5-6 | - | CASNGGGPYNEQFF | TGTGCCAGCAACGGAGGGGGCCCCTACAATGAGCAGTTCTTC
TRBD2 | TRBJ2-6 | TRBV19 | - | CASSTTGGTGANVLTF | TGTGCCAGTAGTACCACCGGGGGGACTGGGGCCAACGTCCTGACTTTC
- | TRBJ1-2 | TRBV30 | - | CAWTPEGISFTF | TGTGCCTGGACACCTGAGGGTATCTCTTTCACCTTC
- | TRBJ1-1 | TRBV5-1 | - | CASSLDRNTEAFF | TGCGCCAGCAGCTTGGACAGAAACACTGAAGCTTTCTTT
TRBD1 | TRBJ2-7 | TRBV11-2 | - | CASSVPGQGAFEQYF | TGTGCCAGCAGCGTACCGGGACAGGGGGCTTTCGAGCAGTACTTC
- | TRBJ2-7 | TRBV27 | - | CASSKTAGNYEQYF | TGTGCCAGCAGCAAGACAGCTGGAAACTACGAGCAGTACTTC
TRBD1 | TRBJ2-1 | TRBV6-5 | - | CASGRDRGYNEQFF | TGTGCCAGCGGTCGGGACAGGGGATACAATGAGCAGTTCTTC
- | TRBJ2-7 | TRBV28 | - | CASSLWGGLSYEQYF | TGTGCCAGCAGTTTATGGGGCGGGCTGTCCTACGAGCAGTACTTC
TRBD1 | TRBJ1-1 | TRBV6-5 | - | CASSEGQEAFF | TGTGCCAGCTCTGAGGGACAGGAAGCTTTCTTT
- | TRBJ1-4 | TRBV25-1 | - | CASSDPSWSGEKLFF | TGTGCCAGCAGTGACCCCTCATGGTCAGGTGAAAAACTGTTTTTT
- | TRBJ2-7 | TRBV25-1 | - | CASSELGGSYEQYF | TGTGCCAGCAGTGAATTGGGGGGCTCCTACGAGCAGTACTTC
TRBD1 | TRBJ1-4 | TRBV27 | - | CASKERGQGEKLFF | TGTGCCAGCAAAGAGCGGGGACAGGGTGAAAAACTGTTTTTT
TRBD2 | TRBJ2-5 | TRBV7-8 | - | CASSLASGRETQYF | TGTGCCAGCAGCTTGGCTAGCGGGAGGGAGACCCAGTACTTC
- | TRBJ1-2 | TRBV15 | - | CATSSGLPENYGYTF | TGTGCCACCAGCAGCGGACTCCCTGAGAACTATGGCTACACCTTC
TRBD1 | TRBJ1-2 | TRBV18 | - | CASSPPTGGAKGYTF | TGTGCCAGCTCACCCCCGACAGGGGGCGCAAAGGGCTACACCTTC
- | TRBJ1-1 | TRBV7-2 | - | CASSLALGEAFF | TGTGCCAGCAGCTTAGCGCTCGGTGAAGCTTTCTTT
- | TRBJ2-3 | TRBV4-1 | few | CASSHLLQFGLSTDTQYF | TGCGCCAGCAGCCATCTCCTCCAGTTTGGACTTAGCACAGATACGCAGTATTTT
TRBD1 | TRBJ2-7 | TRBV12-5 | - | CASGLGSRDREYF | TGTGCTAGTGGTTTGGGGTCCCGGGACAGGGAGTACTTC
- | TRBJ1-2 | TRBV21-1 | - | CASSKVGVNSYGYTF | TGTGCCAGCAGCAAAGTCGGGGTAAATTCCTATGGCTACACCTTC
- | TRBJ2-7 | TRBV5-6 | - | CASSLVMRSYEQYF | TGTGCCAGCAGCTTGGTAATGAGATCCTACGAGCAGTACTTC
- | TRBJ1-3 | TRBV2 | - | CASRELSSGNTIYF | TGTGCCAGCAGGGAGCTTAGCTCTGGAAACACCATATATTTT
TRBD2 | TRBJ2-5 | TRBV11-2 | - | CASSSGGARETQYF | TGTGCCAGCAGCAGCGGGGGGGCCCGAGAGACCCAGTACTTC
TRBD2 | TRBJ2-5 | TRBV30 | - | CAWSPRASGGAKETQYF | TGTGCCTGGAGTCCCCGGGCGAGCGGGGGGGCCAAAGAGACCCAGTACTTC
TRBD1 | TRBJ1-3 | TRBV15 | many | CATGQGVGNTIYF | TGTGCCACCGGGCAGGGGGTAGGAAACACCATATATTTT
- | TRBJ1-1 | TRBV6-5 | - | CASSYLRGGNTEAFF | TGTGCCAGCAGTTACCTCCGGGGTGGCAACACTGAAGCTTTCTTT
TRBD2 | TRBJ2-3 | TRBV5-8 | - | CASSFGSGSSYTQYF | TGTGCCAGCAGCTTTGGTAGCGGGAGTTCTTATACGCAGTATTTT
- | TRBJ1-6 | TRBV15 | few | CATSRVRVDSPLHF | TGTGCCACCAGCAGAGTCCGGGTGGATTCACCCCTCCACTTT
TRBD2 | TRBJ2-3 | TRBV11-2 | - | CASSPRTSGSSDTQYF | TGTGCCAGCAGCCCCAGGACTAGCGGGAGTTCAGATACGCAGTATTTT
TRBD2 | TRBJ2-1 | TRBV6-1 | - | CASSELLAGGDEQFF | TGTGCCAGCAGTGAACTTTTAGCGGGAGGTGATGAGCAGTTCTTC
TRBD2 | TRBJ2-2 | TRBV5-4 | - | CASSTGAGANTGELFF | TGTGCCAGCAGCACAGGCGCGGGAGCGAACACCGGGGAGCTGTTTTTT
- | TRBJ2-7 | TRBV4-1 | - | CASSQARGLSYEQYF | TGCGCCAGCAGCCAAGCCCGCGGCCTATCCTACGAGCAGTACTTC
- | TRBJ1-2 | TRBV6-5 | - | CAVASQGSGYTF | TGTGCAGTTGCCTCGCAAGGGAGTGGCTACACCTTC
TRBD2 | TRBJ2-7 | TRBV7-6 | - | CASSWGTSGNYEQYF | TGTGCCAGCAGCTGGGGGACTAGCGGAAACTACGAGCAGTACTTC
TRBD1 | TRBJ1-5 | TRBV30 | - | CAWSSGQVQNQPQHF | TGTGCCTGGAGTTCGGGACAGGTTCAAAATCAGCCCCAGCATTTT
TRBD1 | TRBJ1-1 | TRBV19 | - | CASGSYRDRAFF | TGTGCCAGTGGATCTTACCGGGACAGAGCTTTCTTT